This T cell receptor beta chain was captured in a study of T-cell reconstitution after alpha-beta-depleted transplantation in children. Trimming took 5 bases from V and 1 from J, leaving 9 bases between them. The CDR3 is made up of 15 amino acids. Library preparation (for TCRbeta) was performed with unique molecular identifiers. TCRdb fed the PCR reads into MiXCR, producing one record per CDR3 protein. The top ten hold 2% to 2.5% of the sample, which has about 500,000 distinct CDR3 sequences, about 31% seen once. This receptor was obtained from a human donor who donated a stem cell graft to a child with aplastic anemia. The specimen was PBMCs from the stem cell graft donor, collected from the stem cell graft. The rearrangement links TRBV12-3 or TRBV12-4 to TRBJ2-6; no clear D gene. CDR3 amino acids: CASSAPASGANVLTF. As DNA, the CDR3 is TGTGCCAGCAGTGCTCCCGCATCTGGGGCCAACGTCCTGACTTTC.